Each of the 13 T cell receptor beta chains below was sequenced from the same sample in a study of blood T cell repertoires in COVID-19. Some clones are missing from TCRdb's copy, which holds only in-frame ones; the method was immunoSEQ multiplex PCR. The sample holds 80,000 to 130,000 clones, around 90% seen once. The sample consisted of peripheral blood. Source of these receptors: a man aged 70-80 years with acute or convalescent COVID-19.

Note on this clone: One junction end does not reproduce the germline sequence, and a read error may be involved. V gene TRBV27 combines with J gene TRBJ2-3, with a weak D call TRBD2 (5 bases). This CDR3 spans 17 amino acids. Germline CDR1 and CDR2: MNHEY and SMNVEV (reference sequence). The CDR3 coding sequence is TGTGCCAGTAGTTTCGGGAAATTTGCAGGAGGCACAGATACGCAGTATTTT. Translating gives CASSFGKFAGGTDTQYF.

V and J are TRBV12-3 or TRBV12-4 and TRBJ1-2, with D perhaps matching TRBD1 (5 bases). The CDR3 has 13 amino acids. The ends were cut back, 5 bases at V and 14 bases at J, with 21 bases in the middle. CDR3 bases: TGTGCCAGCAGTGCCCGGGGGGTGAAGGGGAGGACCTTC. Amino acids: CASSARGVKGRTF.

The chain carries TRBV5-5 and TRBJ1-1; D may be TRBD1 (6 bases). V gave up 0 bases and J gave up 1 base, with 13 bases separating them. The CDR3 consists of 16 residues. Looked up from germline, CDR1 is SGHKS and CDR2 is YYEKEE (reference sequence). The CDR3 spells CASSLGEGDGNTEAFF. In DNA form, the CDR3 reads TGTGCCAGCAGCTTGGGGGAGGGGGATGGGAACACTGAAGCTTTCTTT.

This rearrangement joins TRBV5-1 to TRBJ2-2; TRBD1 might be the D (6 bases). Trimming took off 4 bases at V and 2 bases at J, with 9 bases between the two ends. CDR3 length: 14 amino acids. Germline V gene data show CDR1 as SGHRS and CDR2 as YFSETQ. The CDR3 DNA reads TGCGCCAGCAGCACGGGACAAAACACCGGGGAGCTGTTTTTT. Translated: CASSTGQNTGELFF.

This clone was recorded a few times. The chain combines TRBV3-1 (or the pseudogene TRBV3-2) with TRBJ1-6; D not resolved. Germline V gene sequence: CDR1 LGHDT, CDR2 YNNKEL (reference sequence). V was clipped by 0 bases and J by 0 bases, with 9 bases between them. The CDR3 spans 17 residues. CDR3 DNA: TGTGCCAGCAGCCAAGATTCAGGCGCCTCCTATAATTCACCCCTCCACTTT. It yields the protein CASSQDSGASYNSPLHF.

The CDR3 protein is CASSTGGGWPNIQYF. CDR3 nucleotide sequence: TGTGCCAGCAGCACAGGCGGTGGGTGGCCAAACATTCAGTACTTC. The rearrangement uses TRBV7-9 and TRBJ2-4; a possible D gene is TRBD1 (5 bases). The germline gives CDR1 SEHNR, CDR2 FQNEAQ (reference sequence). The CDR3 contains 15 residues. V was clipped by 5 bases and J by 6 bases, with 17 bases between them.

V and J are TRBV9 and TRBJ1-4, with D hard to call. Germline lookup yields CDR1 SGDLS and CDR2 YYNGEE. Trimming shortened V by 0 bases and J by 2 bases, and 11 bases separated the two germline ends. The CDR3 totals 16 residues. CDR3 sequence: CASSVGRGGTNEKLFF. The CDR3 bases are TGTGCCAGCAGCGTAGGCCGAGGTGGCACTAATGAAAAACTGTTTTTT.

This sequence joins TRBV6-7 and TRBJ1-1, with 7 bases aligning to TRBD1. TRBV6-7 is flagged as an ORF with uncertain function. The CDR3 length is 14 residues. V trimming: 6 bases; J trimming: 4 bases; junction bases outside the gene matches: 8. The CDR3, as DNA: TGTGCCAGCAGAGGGAACAGGGGAGGCACTGAAGCTTTCTTT. This sequence encodes CASRGNRGGTEAFF.

The V gene is TRBV9, the J gene TRBJ2-3; D remains unclear. The CDR3 contains 13 residues. From germline, CDR1 is SGDLS and CDR2 YYNGEE. Trimming removed 8 bases at V and 0 bases at J, with 10 bases between. CDR3 nucleotides: TGTGCCAGTACCAGCGCTAGCACAGATACGCAGTATTTT. Its translation is CASTSASTDTQYF.

This clone appeared a single time. The rearrangement links TRBV18 to TRBJ2-3, with D possibly TRBD1 on 6 matching bases. This CDR3 is built from 15 residues. Germline V gene sequence: CDR1 KGHSH, CDR2 LQKENI. V lost 3 bases and J 2 bases, leaving 12 bases between the germline ends. CDR3 amino acids: CASSPGAGVTDTQYF. The CDR3 region has the DNA TGTGCCAGCTCACCCGGAGCAGGGGTCACAGATACGCAGTATTTT. Complete variable domain (other parts from reference TRBV18 and TRBJ2-3): NAGVMQNPRHLVRRRGQEARLRCSPMKGHSHVYWYRQLPEEGLKFMVYLQKENIIDESGMPKERFSAEFPKEGPSILRIQQVVRGDSAAYFCASSPGAGVTDTQYFGPGTRLTVL.

CDR3 sequence: CASSLIIPPQHF. The CDR3 DNA reads TGTGCCAGCAGCCTTATAATCCCGCCCCAGCATTTT. The chain employs TRBV7-9 and TRBJ1-5, with unresolved D. CDR3 length equals 12 residues. The V gene lost 5 bases and the J gene lost 9 bases, with 11 bases spanning the gap. From germline, CDR1 is SEHNR and CDR2 FQNEAQ (reference sequence).

The rearrangement joins TRBV3-1 (or the pseudogene TRBV3-2) to TRBJ2-1; a weak D match, TRBD1 (6 bases). The germline V and J ends were trimmed by 4 bases and 6 bases, with 13 bases remaining between them. Germline V gene sequence: CDR1 LGHDT, CDR2 YNNKEL (reference sequence). The CDR3 covers 14 residues. The CDR3 is CASSRGQYGNEQFF. The CDR3 coding sequence is TGTGCCAGCAGCCGAGGACAGTATGGCAATGAGCAGTTCTTC.

The V and J genes are TRBV7-8 and TRBJ2-2; 7 bases are a match to TRBD2. The CDR3 is made up of 15 amino acids. The junction had 11 bases not matched to a gene; V was cut back by 6 bases and J by 7 bases. CDR1 and CDR2 from the germline V gene are SGHVS and FQNEAQ. This CDR3 is CASSSVAGVGGELFF. In DNA, the CDR3 is TGTGCCAGCAGTTCCGTGGCGGGAGTGGGCGGGGAGCTGTTTTTT.